The text below deals with one TCR beta chain. Its antigen is undetermined. At the DNA level, this CDR3 is encoded by other sequences in the same sample as well. Sequencing was performed with immunoSEQ multiplex PCR; in TCRdb, only in-frame clones are kept and a portion is missing. The sample carries 71,000 or so clones, over 90% recorded once. The data belong to a study of cytomegalovirus exposure and HLA in healthy donors. Study conclusions and caveats: Cytomegalovirus-associated status was assigned to roughly 160 TCR beta chains. Specificity for CMV antigens was confirmed in vitro for three of the CMV-associated chains. Most TCR sequences were seen very rarely across donors, but some public TCRs occurred in many.

Among the 120 subjects of the validation cohort, separate from the approximately 660-subject first cohort, were the donors. Sequencing was done on a sample of PBMCs. The origin of this receptor is a woman younger than 35 in good health and CMV-seronegative.

DNA of the CDR3: TGTGCCCCGGGGAGGACGGGAGCGTGGGAGCAGTACTTC. Translating gives CAPGRTGAWEQYF. This chain uses TRBV30 with TRBJ2-7; D is perhaps TRBD2 (6 bases). The V and J ends lost 8 bases and 7 bases respectively, with 21 bases between them. The CDR3 consists of 13 residues. The germline CDR1 and CDR2 sequences are GTSNPN and SVGIG (reference sequence).